This T cell receptor (beta chain) was found in a study of CD8+ T cells in alopecia areata. Study-level results: Many expanded lesional clones persisted in scalp and blood during tofacitinib treatment.

Germline values: CDR1 SEHNR, CDR2 FQNEAQ (reference sequence). Trimming shortened V by 5 bases and J by 5 bases, and 21 bases separated the two germline ends. CDR3 length: 16 amino acids. Noted treatment: oral pan-JAK inhibitor, 5-10 mg twice daily. For this clone: As yet, its antigen is unknown.

As the sequencing template, cDNA was produced by extracting RNA and reverse transcribing it. The method was immunoSEQ multiplex PCR; TCRdb's version includes in-frame clones alone and lacks a portion of them. The table has about 110,000 clones, roughly 56% seen once. The V gene is TRBV7-9, the J gene TRBJ2-5; a weak D match, TRBD1 (5 bases). The material was CD4+ T cells sorted from blood, obtained at week 24, from a patient treated with tofacitinib. The sequence derives from a human donor with alopecia areata. DNA of the CDR3: TGTGCCAGCAGCACCTGGTACAGGACCGGCTCGGAGACCCAGTACTTC. It translates to CASSTWYRTGSETQYF.